Below are 26 T cell receptor beta chains sequenced from a single sample in a study of cytomegalovirus exposure and HLA in healthy donors. The PCR used 60 Vbeta and 13 Jbeta primers. Here immunoSEQ multiplex PCR was the method, and the copy in TCRdb shows in-frame clones only, minus some. The data contain 150,000 to 200,000 clones, over 65% of them singletons. The sample taken for sequencing was PBMCs. The receptors shown here come from a female donor in good health and CMV-seronegative.

This chain uses TRBV7-3 with TRBJ2-3; 9 positions match TRBD2. J was trimmed by 10 bases and V by 0 bases; bases with no gene match: 11. CDR1 is SGHTA and CDR2 is FQGTGA in the germline V gene. The CDR3 length is 16 residues. For the CDR3, the DNA is TGTGCCAGCAGCTTAACAGGGCGGGAGGGCGAATACCCGCAGTATTTT. This sequence encodes CASSLTGREGEYPQYF.

The sample holds one count of this clone. This chain joins TRBV15 and TRBJ2-4, with 11 bases fitting TRBD2. The CDR3 consists of 18 residues. Germline V CDR1 and CDR2: LNHNV, YYDKDF (reference sequence). V shed 5 bases and J 9 bases; nucleotides not matched to a gene: 18. The CDR3 coding sequence is TGTGCCACCAGCGGAGGGACGTTTAGCGGGAGGGCGGTTAGCATTCAGTACTTC. Encoded protein: CATSGGTFSGRAVSIQYF.

The chain combines TRBV28 with TRBJ1-2; 8 positions agree with TRBD1. Germline lookup yields CDR1 MDHEN and CDR2 SYDVKM. The length of the CDR3 is 12 residues. J lost 2 bases, V lost 8 bases, and 1 base had no gene match. The DNA of the CDR3 is TGTGCCAGCCGGACAGGGAACTATGGCTACACCTTC. It encodes CASRTGNYGYTF.

The chain recombines TRBV28 with TRBJ2-7, with TRBD2 matching over 13 bases. V lost 2 bases, J lost 4 bases, and 17 bases stayed unmatched. Looked up from germline, CDR1 is MDHEN and CDR2 is SYDVKM. This CDR3 contains 20 residues. The CDR3 protein is CASSLVRQGGVLAGGYEQYF. The CDR3 coding sequence is TGTGCCAGCAGTTTAGTCCGCCAGGGGGGCGTACTAGCGGGAGGGTACGAGCAGTACTTC.

The chain couples TRBV7-9 to TRBJ2-1; 12 nucleotides line up with TRBD2. Germline CDR1 is SEHNR and CDR2 is FQNEAQ (reference sequence). The CDR3 spans 13 residues. Trimming at V came to 8 bases and at J to 7 bases, leaving 3 bases not matched to a gene. The CDR3 loop reads CASGLAGGNEQFF. CDR3 coding DNA: TGTGCCAGCGGCCTAGCGGGAGGGAATGAGCAGTTCTTC.

J is TRBJ2-7 and V is TRBV5-1; 7 bases match TRBD1. Trimming at V came to 0 bases and at J to 6 bases, leaving 6 bases not matched to a gene. The CDR3 has 14 amino acids. In germline, CDR1 is SGHRS, CDR2 YFSETQ. CDR3 residues: CASSLGGTATEQYF. The CDR3 DNA follows: TGCGCCAGCAGCTTGGGTGGGACAGCGACCGAGCAGTACTTC. The variable domain in full, completed from reference TRBV5-1 and TRBJ2-7, reads KAGVTQTPRYLIKTRGQQVTLSCSPISGHRSVSWYQQTPGQGLQFLFEYFSETQRNKGNFPGRFSGRQFSNSRSEMNVSTLELGDSALYLCASSLGGTATEQYFGPGTRLTVT.

The rearrangement joins TRBV6-4 to TRBJ1-5; D call uncertain. In germline, CDR1 is MRHNA, CDR2 SNTAGT. CDR3 length: 14 amino acids. V was pared by 5 bases and J by 0 bases, with 8 bases between. The CDR3 reads CASSPEHSNQPQHF. For the CDR3, the DNA is TGTGCCAGCAGTCCAGAACATAGCAATCAGCCCCAGCATTTT.

The CDR3 loop is CASSDRDRVPWTSGGSNTGELFF. The CDR3 DNA reads TGTGCCAGCAGTGACCGGGACAGGGTACCCTGGACTAGCGGGGGAAGCAACACCGGGGAGCTGTTTTTT. V usage is TRBV6-4 and J usage is TRBJ2-2; 13 bases are a match to TRBD2. Unmatched junction bases numbered 20, after V lost 2 bases and J lost 2 bases. This CDR3 is built from 23 residues. CDR1 and CDR2 (germline): MRHNA, SNTAGT.

The chain combines TRBV13 with TRBJ2-2; tentative D call: TRBD2 (5 bases). Germline V gene sequence: CDR1 PRHDT, CDR2 FYEKMQ (reference sequence). The CDR3 runs to 13 residues. V lost 3 bases to trimming and J lost 7 bases, with 9 bases between them. The CDR3 loop reads CASSFFGVGELFF. The CDR3 region has the DNA TGTGCCAGCAGCTTTTTCGGGGTCGGGGAGCTGTTTTTT. The whole variable domain, remainder taken from reference TRBV13 and TRBJ2-2, is AAGVIQSPRHLIKEKRETATLKCYPIPRHDTVYWYQQGPGQDPQFLISFYEKMQSDKGSIPDRFSAQQFSDYHSELNMSSLELGDSALYFCASSFFGVGELFFGEGSRLTVL.

The V call is TRBV29-1, the J call TRBJ1-2; 7 positions agree with TRBD1. Germline V gene data show CDR1 as SQVTM and CDR2 as ANQGSEA. Trimming took 5 bases from V and 5 from J; bases not matched to a gene: 8. This CDR3 is built from 13 residues. CDR3: CSVLQGTEYGYTF. CDR3 DNA sequence: TGCAGCGTTTTACAGGGGACGGAGTATGGCTACACCTTC.

V is TRBV7-2 and J is TRBJ2-7; 9 nucleotides align to TRBD2. The CDR3 spans 15 residues. Per the germline V gene, CDR1 is SGHTA and CDR2 is FQGNSA. The V and J ends lost 2 bases and 4 bases, in that order; junction bases with no gene match: 6. The CDR3 DNA reads as TGTGCCAGCAGCTTATGGGCTAGCGGGGCGTACGAGCAGTACTTC. It encodes CASSLWASGAYEQYF.

This rearrangement joins TRBV18 to TRBJ1-2, with TRBD1 as a possible D gene (6 bases). CDR1 KGHSH and CDR2 LQKENI come from the germline V gene. The CDR3 is made up of 12 amino acids. Trimming pared 2 bases from V and 12 bases from J, leaving 13 bases between. CDR3 region: CASSPSDRYDTF. CDR3 DNA: TGTGCCAGCTCACCATCCGACAGGTACGACACCTTC. Using reference TRBV18 and TRBJ1-2 for the parts outside the CDR3, the full variable domain is NAGVMQNPRHLVRRRGQEARLRCSPMKGHSHVYWYRQLPEEGLKFMVYLQKENIIDESGMPKERFSAEFPKEGPSILRIQQVVRGDSAAYFCASSPSDRYDTFGSGTRLTVV.

V is TRBV7-9 and J is TRBJ1-4; D may be TRBD1 (5 bases). The CDR3 is 15 amino acids. Germline V gene data show CDR1 as SEHNR and CDR2 as FQNEAQ (reference sequence). V shed 5 bases and J shed 11 bases, with 21 bases lying between them. CDR3 DNA: TGTGCCAGCAGCCCTATGGGGGGACCCCAGATGAAACTGTTTTTT. Protein sequence: CASSPMGGPQMKLFF.

This clone has a handful of counts. CDR3 loop: CASSLPRGGDYGYTF. For the CDR3, the DNA is TGTGCCAGCAGCTTACCCCGCGGGGGGGACTATGGCTACACCTTC. The chain combines TRBV28 with TRBJ1-2; possible D gene TRBD1, 5 bases. Trimming took 6 bases from V and 3 from J, leaving 17 bases between them. Germline values: CDR1 MDHEN, CDR2 SYDVKM. This CDR3 is 15 amino acids long.

V is TRBV9 and J is TRBJ2-1, with 7 bases aligning to TRBD2. The junction had 9 bases not matched to a gene; V was cut back by 3 bases and J by 12 bases. The CDR3 sequence is 13 residues long. CDR1 is SGDLS, CDR2 YYNGEE, per germline. The CDR3 DNA reads TGTGCCAGCAGCGGTAGCCCTAGCGGTGGGCAGTTCTTC. Protein sequence: CASSGSPSGGQFF. The full variable domain, rest sourced from reference TRBV9 and TRBJ2-1, is DSGVTQTPKHLITATGQRVTLRCSPRSGDLSVYWYQQSLDQGLQFLIQYYNGEERAKGNILERFSAQQFPDLHSELNLSSLELGDSALYFCASSGSPSGGQFFGPGTRLTVL.

J is TRBJ2-3 and V is TRBV7-2; 9 nucleotides match TRBD2. V lost 3 bases and J lost 5; bases outside the gene matches: 9. This CDR3 is built from 16 residues. Germline lookup yields CDR1 SGHTA and CDR2 FQGNSA. The CDR3 region has the DNA TGTGCCAGCAGCTTGAGAAGCGGGGGGCCTGGAGATACGCAGTATTTT. It translates to CASSLRSGGPGDTQYF. The variable domain in full, completed from reference TRBV7-2 and TRBJ2-3, reads GAGVSQSPSNKVTEKGKDVELRCDPISGHTALYWYRQSLGQGLEFLIYFQGNSAPDKSGLPSDRFSAERTGGSVSTLTIQRTQQEDSAVYLCASSLRSGGPGDTQYFGPGTRLTVL.

This chain uses TRBV11-3 with TRBJ2-5; TRBD2 matches at 7 bases. TRBJ2-7 matches the DNA end more closely, so the J call is doubtful. CDR1 SGHNT and CDR2 YENEEA come from the germline V gene. The CDR3 contains 15 residues. CDR3 sequence: CASSPGGDSRYEQYF. CDR3 bases: TGTGCCAGCAGCCCGGGGGGTGATAGCCGCTACGAGCAGTACTTC.

The chain links TRBV7-9 to TRBJ2-2, with D hard to call. The CDR3 is made up of 13 amino acids. In germline, CDR1 is SEHNR, CDR2 FQNEAQ (reference sequence). The V end was cut by 2 bases, the J end by 4 bases, with 5 bases between. CDR3 loop: CASSLPGTGELFF. The CDR3 nucleotides are TGTGCCAGCAGCTTACCCGGCACCGGGGAGCTGTTTTTT.

The rearrangement links TRBV30 to TRBJ1-2; the match to TRBD1 covers 7 bases. Germline-derived CDR1 and CDR2 are GTSNPN and SVGIG (reference sequence). CDR3 length: 14 residues. The CDR3 sequence is CVYPPTGPGYGYTF. CDR3 in DNA: TGTGTCTACCCCCCGACAGGGCCGGGCTATGGCTACACCTTC. Variable domain in full (rest from reference TRBV30 and TRBJ1-2): SQTIHQWPATLVQPVGSPLSLECTVEGTSNPNLYWYRQAAGRGLQLLFYSVGIGQISSEVPQNLSASRPQDRQFILSSKKLLLSDSGFYLCVYPPTGPGYGYTFGSGTRLTVV.

This chain uses TRBV4-2 with TRBJ2-3; 11 bases map to TRBD2. The germline gives CDR1 LGHNA, CDR2 YNFKEQ. This CDR3 comprises 17 residues. V dropped 3 bases and J dropped 3; count of bases not matched to a gene: 8. The CDR3 region has the DNA TGTGCCAGCAGCCATTTAACTAGCGGGAGTAGAACAGATACGCAGTATTTT. Encoded protein: CASSHLTSGSRTDTQYF.

J is TRBJ2-7 and V is TRBV7-6; no definite D call. Germline CDR1 is SGHVS and CDR2 is FNYEAQ. This CDR3 region has 14 residues. Trimming shortened V by 6 bases and J by 3 bases, and 15 bases separated the two germline ends. The CDR3 here is CASRRLEGDYEQYF. The CDR3 DNA is TGTGCCAGCAGGCGTTTAGAAGGAGACTACGAGCAGTACTTC.

This CDR3 reads CASSRGLAVFPEQFF. The CDR3 DNA reads TGTGCCAGCAGCCGGGGACTAGCGGTTTTCCCTGAGCAGTTCTTC. The genes are TRBV14 and TRBJ2-1, with 11 bases matching TRBD2. CDR1 is SGHDN, CDR2 FVKESK, per germline. Trimming cost V 4 bases and J 9 bases; bases outside gene matches: 8. The CDR3 length is 15 residues.

The CDR3 DNA is TGTGCCACCAGCAGAGAGGGAGACCTAGGGACCCAGTACTTC. As protein: CATSREGDLGTQYF. The chain combines TRBV15 with TRBJ2-5; maybe TRBD2 (5 bases). The CDR3 is 14 amino acids. The germline V and J ends were trimmed by 0 bases and 7 bases, with 12 bases remaining between them. Germline loops: CDR1 LNHNV, CDR2 YYDKDF (reference sequence).

Here the CDR3 reads CASSAGTGSYEQYF. The CDR3, as DNA: TGTGCCAGCAGCGCCGGGACAGGGTCCTACGAGCAGTACTTC. The V call is TRBV5-6, the J call TRBJ2-7; 9 bases are a match to TRBD1. The CDR3 sequence is 14 residues long. CDR1 is SGHDT and CDR2 is YYEEEE in the germline V gene. J gave up 1 base and V 4 bases, and 3 bases lay outside the gene matches.

The genes are TRBV28 and TRBJ2-1; 7 bases align to TRBD2. The germline gives CDR1 MDHEN, CDR2 SYDVKM. J was trimmed by 8 bases and V by 2 bases; bases with no gene match: 6. The CDR3 sequence is 14 residues long. In nucleotides, the CDR3 is TGTGCCAGCAGTTTACTCATGACTAGCTATGAGCAGTTCTTC. This codes for CASSLLMTSYEQFF. Using reference TRBV28 and TRBJ2-1 for the parts outside the CDR3, the full variable domain is DVKVTQSSRYLVKRTGEKVFLECVQDMDHENMFWYRQDPGLGLRLIYFSYDVKMKEKGDIPEGYSVSREKKERFSLILESASTNQTSMYLCASSLLMTSYEQFFGPGTRLTVL.

This sequence joins TRBV6-5 and TRBJ1-2; D is unresolved. The V gene's germline CDR1 is MNHEY and CDR2 SVGAGI. Trimming shortened V by 10 bases and J by 7 bases, and 19 bases separated the two germline ends. The CDR3 length is 13 residues. The CDR3, as DNA: TGTGCCACCAGGTCCGGGGATAGCTCTGGCTACACCTTC. The encoded protein is CATRSGDSSGYTF.